This T cell receptor (beta chain) was found in a study of blood T cell repertoires in COVID-19. Study context: Sites in the United States, Italy and Spain provided acute and convalescent COVID-19 samples. T cells, B-cell-depleted T cells, or PBMCs provided the cDNA or gDNA that served as material.

In the study's own analysis: Reference gene primer amplification gave estimated nucleated cell counts. Sequenced by immunoSEQ multiplex PCR; TCRdb stores in-frame clones only, minus some. V and J calls and clone size are those listed in that table; D and trimming were worked out from the DNA. The sample has about 120,000 clones; 70% to 85% are singletons. The receptor was isolated from a woman between 70 and 85 years old with acute or convalescent COVID-19. Sequencing was carried out using peripheral blood.

Here the CDR3 reads CASSPARQGAVNNEKLFF. The CDR3 DNA is TGTGCCAGTTCTCCCGCAAGACAGGGGGCGGTTAATAATGAAAAACTGTTTTTT. This chain links TRBV2 with TRBJ1-4; 10 bases line up with TRBD1. The CDR3 is 18 residues long. Germline assignment: CDR1 SNHLY and CDR2 FYNNEI. With V trimmed by 9 bases and J by 4 bases, 17 bases remained unmatched.